This passage covers 19 T cell receptor beta chains from one sample sequenced in a study of cytomegalovirus exposure and HLA in healthy donors. Both 60 Vbeta primers and 13 Jbeta primers went into the PCR. Only in-frame clones appear in the TCRdb table, and some are missing; sequencing was by immunoSEQ multiplex PCR. The sample holds roughly 150,000 clones, 50% to 75% seen once. Sequencing input: PBMCs. Every receptor here comes from a woman between 25 and 40 years old in good health and CMV-seropositive.

This clone turned up a few times. V usage is TRBV6-5 and J usage is TRBJ1-2, with D perhaps TRBD1 (6 bases). There are 16 residues in the CDR3. V was trimmed by 4 bases and J by 6 bases, leaving 21 bases between them. Germline V gene data show CDR1 as MNHEY and CDR2 as SVGAGI. CDR3 coding DNA: TGTGCCAGCAGTTTCACGCGAGTTGCGGGGGCTGATGGCTACACCTTC. As protein: CASSFTRVAGADGYTF.

This clone has a handful of counts. This chain links TRBV7-9 with TRBJ2-3; a possible D gene is TRBD2 (5 bases). The CDR3 is made up of 15 amino acids. V dropped 5 bases and J dropped 1 base, with 13 bases sitting between them. Germline CDR1 SEHNR, CDR2 FQNEAQ (reference sequence). In DNA form, the CDR3 reads TGTGCCAGCAGCCCATTCCTCGGGGGCACAGATACGCAGTATTTT. It translates to CASSPFLGGTDTQYF. The complete variable domain, with remaining parts taken from reference TRBV7-9 and TRBJ2-3, reads DTGVSQNPRHKITKRGQNVTFRCDPISEHNRLYWYRQTLGQGPEFLTYFQNEAQLEKSRLLSDRFSAERPKGSFSTLEIQRTEQGDSAMYLCASSPFLGGTDTQYFGPGTRLTVL.

This sequence joins TRBV7-9 and TRBJ2-7; D is possibly TRBD1 (5 bases). CDR3 length: 13 amino acids. Germline V gene sequence: CDR1 SEHNR, CDR2 FQNEAQ (reference sequence). V lost 7 bases to trimming and J lost 3 bases, with 13 bases between them. The CDR3, as DNA: TGTGCCAGCATCCTAGGGGATAGCTACGAGCAGTACTTC. Translating gives CASILGDSYEQYF.

The chain combines TRBV10-1 with TRBJ2-5, with 14 bases aligning to TRBD2. This CDR3 is 16 amino acids long. Germline V gives CDR1 WNHNN, CDR2 SYGVQD (reference sequence). V lost 4 bases, J lost 3 bases, and 4 bases stayed unmatched. The CDR3, as DNA: TGCGCCAGCAGTGCCGGACTAGCGGGGGGAAAAGAGACCCAGTACTTC. This translates into CASSAGLAGGKETQYF.

V is TRBV10-3 and J is TRBJ2-3, with 11 bases lining up with TRBD2. Germline CDR1 is ENHRY and CDR2 is SYGVKD. The CDR3 runs 16 residues. V dropped 4 bases and J dropped 1; count of bases not matched to a gene: 4. Here the CDR3 DNA reads TGTGCCATCAGTGGTAGCGGGAGGGAGGGCACAGATACGCAGTATTTT. This translates into CAISGSGREGTDTQYF.

This chain's CDR3 is CASSAPTGFGTEAFF. Written as DNA, the CDR3 is TGTGCCAGCAGCGCCCCGACAGGGTTTGGCACTGAAGCTTTCTTT. The chain employs TRBV5-5 and TRBJ1-1; 7 positions match TRBD1. From germline, CDR1 is SGHKS and CDR2 YYEKEE (reference sequence). The CDR3 extends over 15 amino acids. With V trimmed by 4 bases and J by 4 bases, 10 bases remained unmatched.

This chain joins TRBV6-1 and TRBJ1-1; TRBD1 agrees at 7 bases. CDR3 length: 17 amino acids. Germline lookup yields CDR1 MNHNS and CDR2 SASEGT. V shed 3 bases, J shed 1 base, and the junction held 11 bases outside the gene matches. The DNA for the CDR3 is TGTGCCAGCAGTGAGCTAACCGGGACAGATACGAACACTGAAGCTTTCTTT. Its translation: CASSELTGTDTNTEAFF.

In this sample, this clone turned up a few times. The CDR3 DNA sequence: TGTGCCACAAAACAGGTTTCTAGCACAGATACGCAGTATTTT. Encoded protein: CATKQVSSTDTQYF. The chain carries TRBV10-3 and TRBJ2-3; D perhaps matches TRBD1 (5 bases). Germline V CDR1 and CDR2: ENHRY, SYGVKD. Deletions cut 10 bases from V and 0 bases from J, with 14 bases between. The CDR3 covers 14 residues.

The V and J genes are TRBV7-3 and TRBJ2-1, with 10 bases aligning to TRBD1. Per the germline V gene, CDR1 is SGHTA and CDR2 is FQGTGA. This CDR3 region has 14 residues. V shed 3 bases, J shed 6 bases, and the junction held 2 bases outside the gene matches. CDR3 DNA sequence: TGTGCCAGCAGCTTCGGGACAGGGGTCAATGAGCAGTTCTTC. Translated: CASSFGTGVNEQFF.

This clone was detected a few times. The chain links TRBV2 to TRBJ1-2; TRBD1 might be the D (5 bases). Between the trimmed V and J ends, which lost 6 bases and 7 bases, there was a span of 15 bases. This CDR3 contains 13 residues. Germline loops: CDR1 SNHLY, CDR2 FYNNEI. The CDR3 is CASRANPGFGYTF. The CDR3 bases are TGTGCCAGCAGGGCAAATCCAGGGTTTGGCTACACCTTC.

This clone has only a few counts. The V gene is TRBV5-1, the J gene TRBJ2-5, with D possibly matching TRBD2 (5 bases). The germline gives CDR1 SGHRS, CDR2 YFSETQ. The CDR3 length is 14 residues. The V end was cut by 6 bases, the J end by 4 bases, with 16 bases between. The DNA for the CDR3 is TGCGCCAGCACCCACCGAGGGAAGGGAGAGACCCAGTACTTC. It codes for CASTHRGKGETQYF.

This rearrangement joins TRBV28 to TRBJ1-2; D is ambiguous. V lost 5 bases and J 2 bases, leaving 6 bases between the germline ends. Germline loops: CDR1 MDHEN, CDR2 SYDVKM. This CDR3 spans 12 amino acids. This CDR3 reads CASSGGNYGYTF. CDR3 DNA: TGTGCCAGCAGTGGCGGGAACTATGGCTACACCTTC.

The chain couples TRBV5-4 to TRBJ2-7; a weak D match, TRBD1 (5 bases). The CDR3 is 14 residues long. Trimming removed 4 bases from V and 0 bases from J, with 11 bases in between. CDR1 is SGHNT and CDR2 is YYREEE in the germline V gene (reference sequence). The DNA for the CDR3 is TGTGCCAGCAGCCTGGACCAGGGCTCCTACGAGCAGTACTTC. As protein: CASSLDQGSYEQYF. Full variable domain (remainder filled in from reference TRBV5-4 and TRBJ2-7): ETGVTQSPTHLIKTRGQQVTLRCSSQSGHNTVSWYQQALGQGPQFIFQYYREEENGRGNFPPRFSGLQFPNYSSELNVNALELDDSALYLCASSLDQGSYEQYFGPGTRLTVT.

This clone was recorded a few times. The V and J genes are TRBV9 and TRBJ2-5; D is unresolved. V was cut by 0 bases and J by 5 bases, with 11 bases left in between. Germline V lookup: CDR1 SGDLS, CDR2 YYNGEE. There are 14 residues in the CDR3. The CDR3 is CASSVAPTRETQYF. As DNA, the CDR3 is TGTGCCAGCAGCGTAGCTCCTACGAGGGAGACCCAGTACTTC.

In this sample, this clone turned up once. The J gene is TRBJ1-3, the V gene TRBV4-2; TRBD1 is a possible D gene (5 bases). Germline CDR1 and CDR2: LGHNA and YNFKEQ. Trimming removed 0 bases from V and 4 bases from J, with 10 bases in between. This CDR3 is 15 amino acids long. CDR3 loop: CASSQDGALGNTIYF. DNA for the CDR3: TGTGCCAGCAGCCAAGATGGGGCATTAGGAAACACCATATATTTT.

V and J are TRBV29-1 and TRBJ2-3, with TRBD2 matching 7 bases. This CDR3 region has 13 residues. V lost 7 bases, J lost 4 bases, and 8 bases stayed unmatched. Germline-derived CDR1 and CDR2 are SQVTM and ANQGSEA. CDR3 region: CSAGRGMADTQYF. The CDR3 DNA reads TGCAGCGCGGGGAGGGGTATGGCAGATACGCAGTATTTT.

The chain joins TRBV5-4 to TRBJ1-6; TRBD1 is a possible D gene (6 bases). CDR3 length: 18 residues. Per germline, CDR1 SGHNT and CDR2 YYREEE (reference sequence). V lost 3 bases, J lost 0 bases, and 16 bases lay in between. CDR3 coding DNA: TGTGCCAGCAGCTCCCGGGACACCCCTCACTCCTATAATTCACCCCTCCACTTT. It translates to CASSSRDTPHSYNSPLHF. Together with reference TRBV5-4 and TRBJ1-6, the CDR3 gives the full variable domain: ETGVTQSPTHLIKTRGQQVTLRCSSQSGHNTVSWYQQALGQGPQFIFQYYREEENGRGNFPPRFSGLQFPNYSSELNVNALELDDSALYLCASSSRDTPHSYNSPLHFGNGTRLTVT.

J is TRBJ2-7 and V is TRBV11-2; D uncertain. The V gene's germline CDR1 is SGHAT and CDR2 FQNNGV. Trimming took 1 base from V and 3 from J, leaving 10 bases between them. CDR3 length equals 14 residues. In DNA form, the CDR3 reads TGTGCCAGCAGCTTAGCTGTCGGTCTCTACGAGCAGTACTTC. Amino acid sequence: CASSLAVGLYEQYF. Supplemented by reference TRBV11-2 and TRBJ2-7, the full variable domain reads EAGVAQSPRYKIIEKRQSVAFWCNPISGHATLYWYQQILGQGPKLLIQFQNNGVVDDSQLPKDRFSAERLKGVDSTLKIQPAKLEDSAVYLCASSLAVGLYEQYFGPGTRLTVT.

This chain joins TRBV5-6 and TRBJ2-1; the D gene is possibly TRBD2 (5 bases). CDR3 length equals 15 residues. From germline, CDR1 is SGHDT and CDR2 YYEEEE. The germline V and J ends were trimmed by 1 base and 5 bases, with 13 bases remaining between them. In DNA form, the CDR3 reads TGTGCCAGCAGCTTGACGGCGGGTTCTCACAATGAGCAGTTCTTC. Amino acids: CASSLTAGSHNEQFF.